This T cell receptor (beta chain) appears in the sequencing data of a study of T cell responses to AZD1222 COVID-19 vaccine. Findings and caveats of the study: In a largely white British group with more females than males, clonal diversity was possibly underestimated. Two doses of AZD1222 preceded a rise in Spike-specific TCR breadth and depth.

TCRdb keeps only in-frame clones here, not all; method: immunoSEQ multiplex PCR. The data contain under 130,000 clones, less than 95% of them singletons. The sample holds one count of this clone. Its antigen remains unidentified. V dropped 4 bases and J dropped 6 bases, with 13 bases sitting between them. This CDR3 comprises 14 residues. The V gene's germline CDR1 is LNHDA and CDR2 SQIVND (reference sequence). The chain couples TRBV19 to TRBJ2-1; a weak D match, TRBD2 (6 bases). The sample here was peripheral blood, taken on day 0 of AZD1222 vaccination. The TCR sequence derives from an adult in good health. The CDR3 protein is CASSTGIGGNEQFF. Written as DNA, the CDR3 is TGTGCCAGTAGTACAGGGATCGGGGGCAATGAGCAGTTCTTC.